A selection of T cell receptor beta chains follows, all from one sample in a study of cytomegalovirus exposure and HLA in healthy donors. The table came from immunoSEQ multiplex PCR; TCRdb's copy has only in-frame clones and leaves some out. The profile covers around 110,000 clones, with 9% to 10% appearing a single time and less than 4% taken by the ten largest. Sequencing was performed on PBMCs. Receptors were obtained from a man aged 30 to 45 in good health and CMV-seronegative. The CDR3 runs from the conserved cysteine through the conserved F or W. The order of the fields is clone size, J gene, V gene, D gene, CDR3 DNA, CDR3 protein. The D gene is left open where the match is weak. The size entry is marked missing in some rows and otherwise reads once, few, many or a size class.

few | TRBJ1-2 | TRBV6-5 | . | TGTGCCAGCAGCATGACACTTAACTATGGCTACACCTTC | CASSMTLNYGYTF
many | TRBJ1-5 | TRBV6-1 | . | TGTGCCAGCGGACGGGGGAGCAATCAGCCCCAGCATTTT | CASGRGSNQPQHF
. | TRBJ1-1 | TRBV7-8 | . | TGTGCCAGCAGCTTAGGGCATCAGAACACTGAAGCTTTCTTT | CASSLGHQNTEAFF
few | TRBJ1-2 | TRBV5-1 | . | TGCGCCAGCAGCCCCTCAGGTGATCCTAACTATGGCTACACCTTC | CASSPSGDPNYGYTF
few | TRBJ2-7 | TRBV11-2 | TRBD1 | TGTGCCAGCAGCTTAGTAGGGGCCGGGACAGGGGGCTTCGAGCAGTACTTC | CASSLVGAGTGGFEQYF
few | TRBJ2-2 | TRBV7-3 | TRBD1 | TGTGCCAGCAGCTTATTGCCGACAGGGGAACTCCCCGGGGAGCTGTTTTTT | CASSLLPTGELPGELFF
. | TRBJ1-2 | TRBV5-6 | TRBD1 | TGTGCCAGCAGCTTAGACAGGGGGCATGGCTACACCTTC | CASSLDRGHGYTF
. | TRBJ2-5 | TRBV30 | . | TGTGCCTGGAGCGCAACAGGGTCAGAGACCCAGTACTTC | CAWSATGSETQYF
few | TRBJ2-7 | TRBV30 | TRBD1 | TGTGCCTGGACGCCGGGACAGGGGTACGAGCAGTACTTC | CAWTPGQGYEQYF
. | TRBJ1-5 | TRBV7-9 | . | TGTGCCAGCAGCCCCCTCCGGGAGAATCAGCCCCAGCATTTT | CASSPLRENQPQHF
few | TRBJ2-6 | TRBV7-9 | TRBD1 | TGTGCCAGCAGCCATTTTCAGGGGGCTGGGGCCAACGTCCTGACTTTC | CASSHFQGAGANVLTF
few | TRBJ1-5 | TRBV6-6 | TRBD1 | TGTGCCAGCAGTTACCCGGGACAGGGGGAGCAGCCCCAGCATTTT | CASSYPGQGEQPQHF
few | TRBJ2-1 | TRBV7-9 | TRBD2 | TGTGCCAGCAGCCCGGGACTAGGGGACAATGAGCAGTTCTTC | CASSPGLGDNEQFF
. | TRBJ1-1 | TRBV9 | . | TGTGCCAGCAGTCCACAGGGATGGACTGAAGCTTTCTTT | CASSPQGWTEAFF
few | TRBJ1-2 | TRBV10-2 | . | TGCGCCAGCATGGTCGGCTATGGCTACACCTTC | CASMVGYGYTF
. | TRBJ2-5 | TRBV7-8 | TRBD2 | TGTGCCAGCAGCTTAACCGAGCGGGAGAGGGAGACCCAGTACTTC | CASSLTERERETQYF
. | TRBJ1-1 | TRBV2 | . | TGTGCCAGCACAGGGGAGGGGTATCAAGCTTTCTTT | CASTGEGYQAFF
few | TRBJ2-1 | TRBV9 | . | TGTGCCAGCAGCCAGAAGTGGGAGATCTCCTACAATGAGCAGTTCTTC | CASSQKWEISYNEQFF
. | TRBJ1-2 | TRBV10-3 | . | TGTGCCATCAGTGAACAGGAGAGCGGCTACACCTTC | CAISEQESGYTF
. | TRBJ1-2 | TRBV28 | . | TGTGCCAGCACTATTACTACAGGGCTAGGAGGCTACACCTTC | CASTITTGLGGYTF
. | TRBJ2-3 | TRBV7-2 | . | TGTGCCAGCAGTTGGAAAGAGGCAGATACGCAGTATTTT | CASSWKEADTQYF
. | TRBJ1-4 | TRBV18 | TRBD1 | TGTGCCAGCTCACCACGGACAGGGGGTAATGAAAAACTGTTTTTT | CASSPRTGGNEKLFF
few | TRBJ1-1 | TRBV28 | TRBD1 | TGTGCCAGCAGTCCCAGGGGGCTGAACACTGAAGCTTTCTTT | CASSPRGLNTEAFF
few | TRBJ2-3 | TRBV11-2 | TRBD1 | TGTGCCAGCACCCAAGCGAGGGGGCGCAGAGATACGCAGTATTTT | CASTQARGRRDTQYF
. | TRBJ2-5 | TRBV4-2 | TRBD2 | TGTGCCAGCAGCCAAGCAGCGGGAGGGAAAGAAGAGGCCCAGTACTTC | CASSQAAGGKEEAQYF
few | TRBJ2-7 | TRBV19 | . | TGTGCCAGCCAACAGGGGGGGGCCTCCTACGAGCAGTACTTC | CASQQGGASYEQYF